This TCR beta chain was obtained from a study of blood T cell repertoires in COVID-19. Study overall: Sites in the United States, Italy and Spain provided acute and convalescent COVID-19 samples. PBMCs, B-cell-depleted T cells, or T cells provided the cDNA or gDNA that made up the material.

The CDR3 contains 15 residues. CDR1 and CDR2 (germline): LGHNA, YNFKEQ. After removal of 0 bases from V and 0 bases from J, the junction contained 1 base not matched to a gene. In the source study's methods: Reference gene primer amplification gave nucleated cell count estimates. The repertoire was sequenced with immunoSEQ multiplex PCR; TCRdb's copy has only in-frame clones and lacks some. V and J calls and clone size follow that table, whereas D and trimming were derived from the DNA. Seen here are 120,000 to 150,000 clones, about 91% observed once, and the top ten hold around a quarter. The gene calls are TRBV4-2 and TRBJ1-2; 7 positions agree with TRBD1. This receptor was identified in a human donor in a cohort sampled during active COVID-19. Sequencing was done on a sample of peripheral blood. For the CDR3, the DNA is TGTGCCAGCAGCCAAGATCAGGGGGCTAACTATGGCTACACCTTC. Translation: CASSQDQGANYGYTF.